This T cell receptor beta chain was captured by sequencing in a study of response to subunit inactivated influenza vaccine. The CDR3 extends over 13 amino acids. Germline assignment: CDR1 DFQATT and CDR2 SNEGSKA (reference sequence). V was trimmed by 5 bases and J by 12 bases, leaving 22 bases between them. This clonotype was recorded a few times. TCRdb re-called the RT-PCR reads with MiXCR, one entry per CDR3 protein. Seen here are roughly 180,000 distinct CDR3 sequences, roughly 8.7% observed once, and the top ten hold 11%. This receptor was taken from a middle-aged man who received an inactivated influenza vaccine. This chain uses TRBV20-1 with TRBJ1-1, with D unclear. The sequencing used non-naive T cells sorted from PBMCs, collected on the day of vaccination. In DNA form, the CDR3 reads TGCAGTGCTTCTGACGGTGTACTGGTGAAAACTTTCTTT. This codes for CSASDGVLVKTFF.